The entry that follows covers one T cell receptor (beta chain) sequence. Its cognate antigen has yet to be identified. It has no much larger one-base neighbor in the sample; base qualities were not kept. Trimming removed 7 bases from V and 3 bases from J, leaving 12 bases between the germline ends. Including the terminal cysteine and phenylalanine, the CDR3 comprises 12 residues. Of the read, only the CDR3 DNA is kept; its 36 bases are in frame from base 1. CDR1 SQVTM and CDR2 ANQGSEA are derived from the germline V gene. Each donor gave one peripheral blood draw, around 100 mL on average, collected into heparinised tubes. Using a panel that included CD45RO, CCR7, CD25, CD127, CD95 and CD27, naive, central memory, regulatory and stem cell-like memory CD4+ T cells were sorted on a BD FACSAria II. Purity was above 95% for every sorted population. PBMCs were separated immediately by Lymphoprep density gradient centrifugation and were stained directly, without being cultured. Samples were stained and sorted in pairs, with one healthy donor and one patient per experiment, so that batch effects were minimized.

All of the isolated RNA was reverse transcribed with the High Capacity cDNA Reverse Transcription Kit, so expressed TCRB transcripts were sequenced. Naive, central memory and regulatory T cell samples underwent deep immunoSEQ sequencing, averaging approximately 3.5 million total reads per sample. After sorted cells were lysed in RLT buffer, RNA was extracted with DNase-treated RNeasy Micro or Mini kits, with the choice depending on cell number. To prevent cross-contamination, each cell subset was processed individually, whereas patient and healthy donor samples were processed jointly. Using the immunoSEQ multiplex PCR, TCRB sequences were amplified from cDNA into 87-bp fragments spanning the CDR3 region. Amplicons were sequenced on the Illumina HiSeq platform. The study's own analysis went as follows. Synthetic template baselines were used to correct PCR bias computationally, reads within Hamming distance 2 were collapsed, and singletons that could not be merged were discarded. Reads were aligned to IMGT to assign V, D and J genes, CDR3 length, and insertions or deletions at six rearrangement sites. Within each subset, clonotype counts were normalized to sorted cell number, after which true diversity and Gini coefficients were computed with the tcR R package. The overlap coefficient, calculated on TCRB nucleotide sequences, was used to measure repertoire sharing. Out-of-frame TCRB sequences from naive cells were analyzed as a proxy for the pre-selection repertoire. Sourced from immuneACCESS, this table was stored by TCRdb with only in-frame sequences that have V and J called. A share of the clones is absent; for the studies checked, an unresolved V gene accounts for under half, and the remainder has no known explanation. The V and J calls and clone size come from that table; D and trimming were worked out from the DNA. The sample records 450,000 to 550,000 clones, about 32% of which are singletons. More than 0.055% of the sample is taken by the ten largest.

The data are from a study of beta chain features in type 1 diabetes (dated by TCRdb to 2016 to 2019). Regarding the complete study: Patients and healthy donors did not differ in mean age, gender distribution, total cell number or subset yield. Regulatory and stem cell-like memory subsets were isolated from only 8 patients and roughly 8 healthy donors, whereas naive and central memory subsets came from all 30 or so donors. A total of 107,917,701 sorted cells were examined across all samples, and the number of cells per subset was strongly correlated with RNA yield. The study compared the TCRB repertoires of sorted circulating CD4+ T cell subsets in recently diagnosed type 1 diabetes patients with those in matched healthy donors.

Points the paper makes about the study in general: Shorter templates might have been favored by PCR, but patient and control samples were amplified and corrected together, so both groups would have been affected equally by any skew. Because cDNA was sequenced instead of genomic DNA, highly expressing activated cells could be over-represented, though the groups showed no difference in activation or CD3 levels. Because small numbers of individuals were included in the HLA sub-analyses, any influence of HLA type on TCRB rearrangement was left unresolved. Patients with type 1 diabetes made fewer insertions and deleted more nucleotides at VDJ recombination sites, implying thymic rearrangement abnormalities. A moderate but significant shortening of TCRB CDR3 length was observed in type 1 diabetes patients in all four CD4+ subsets. Naive, central memory and regulatory TCRB repertoires appeared to be more alike among patients than among healthy donors.

This TCR was recovered from a man between 18 and 35 years old in good health. The sequenced sample was naive CD4+ T cells from blood. The label giving this sample's cell subset or site can be read as: true naive CD4+ T cells. The receptor chain draws on TRBV29-1 and TRBJ1-2, and possibly TRBD1, on 5 matching bases. At the DNA level, the sequence is TGCAGCGGCGGGGGTCTTGACTATGGCTACACCTTC. This yields the protein CSGGGLDYGYTF.